This T cell receptor beta chain was found in a study of T cell responses to AZD1222 COVID-19 vaccine. On this clone: Its antigen is currently unknown.

Study results and limitations: Donor demographics were predominantly white British with a female majority; clonal diversity may be underestimated.

V was clipped by 0 bases and J by 6 bases, with 12 bases between them. The germline V gene encodes CDR1 WSHSY and CDR2 SAAADI. There are 14 residues in the CDR3. Clones were sequenced by immunoSEQ multiplex PCR, and TCRdb holds only the in-frame ones, with some missing. The sample consists of roughly 150,000 clones, less than 95% of them appearing once. This chain uses TRBV10-2 with TRBJ2-7; D is possibly TRBD2 (6 bases). This specimen was peripheral blood, taken 28 days after the second AZD1222 dose. The source of this sequence is an adult who received the AZD1222 COVID-19 vaccine. CDR3 DNA sequence: TGCGCCAGCAGTGAGTCCCCTAGCGTTGTCGAGCAGTACTTC. It encodes CASSESPSVVEQYF.